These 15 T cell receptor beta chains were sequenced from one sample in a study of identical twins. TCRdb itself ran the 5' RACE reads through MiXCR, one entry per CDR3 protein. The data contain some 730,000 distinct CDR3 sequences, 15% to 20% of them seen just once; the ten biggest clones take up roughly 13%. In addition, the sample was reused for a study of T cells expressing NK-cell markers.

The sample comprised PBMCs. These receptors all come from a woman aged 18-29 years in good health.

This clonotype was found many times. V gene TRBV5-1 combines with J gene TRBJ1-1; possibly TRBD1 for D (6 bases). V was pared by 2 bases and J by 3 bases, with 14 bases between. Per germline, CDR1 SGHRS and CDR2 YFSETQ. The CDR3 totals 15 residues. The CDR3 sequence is CASSFTGKPDTEAFF. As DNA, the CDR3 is TGCGCCAGCAGCTTCACAGGGAAGCCGGACACTGAAGCTTTCTTT.

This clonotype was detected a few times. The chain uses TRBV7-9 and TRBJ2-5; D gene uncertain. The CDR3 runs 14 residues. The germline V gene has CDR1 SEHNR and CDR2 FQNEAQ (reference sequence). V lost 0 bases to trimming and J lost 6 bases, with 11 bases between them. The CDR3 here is CASSLASPEKTQYF. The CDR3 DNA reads TGTGCCAGCAGCTTAGCATCACCCGAAAAGACCCAGTACTTC.

CDR3 DNA: TGCGCCAGCAGCTTCGCGGGGTCGGGCACAGATACGCAGTATTTT. Translated, it gives CASSFAGSGTDTQYF. J is TRBJ2-3 and V is TRBV5-1, with D maybe TRBD2 (6 bases). Germline lookup yields CDR1 SGHRS and CDR2 YFSETQ. CDR3 length equals 15 residues. V was shortened by 2 bases and J by 1 base, with 11 bases between the two germline ends.

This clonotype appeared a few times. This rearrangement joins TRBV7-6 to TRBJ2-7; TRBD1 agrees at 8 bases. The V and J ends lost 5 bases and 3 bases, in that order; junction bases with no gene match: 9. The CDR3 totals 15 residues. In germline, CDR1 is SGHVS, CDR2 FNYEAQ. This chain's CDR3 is CASSNRQGRNYEQYF. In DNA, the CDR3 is TGTGCCAGCAGCAATAGACAGGGGAGAAACTACGAGCAGTACTTC.

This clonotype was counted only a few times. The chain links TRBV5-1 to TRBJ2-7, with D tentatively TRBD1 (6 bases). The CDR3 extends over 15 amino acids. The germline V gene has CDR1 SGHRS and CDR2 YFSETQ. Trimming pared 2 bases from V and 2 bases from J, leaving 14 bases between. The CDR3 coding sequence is TGCGCCAGCAGCTTTACGACAGGCGACCCCTACGAGCAGTACTTC. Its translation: CASSFTTGDPYEQYF.

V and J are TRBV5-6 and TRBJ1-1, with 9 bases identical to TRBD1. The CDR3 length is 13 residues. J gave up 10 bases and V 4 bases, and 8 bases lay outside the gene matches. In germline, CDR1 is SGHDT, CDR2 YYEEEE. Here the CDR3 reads CASSTWDRVGAFF. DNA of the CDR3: TGTGCCAGCAGCACCTGGGACAGGGTGGGAGCTTTCTTT.

CDR3 bases: TGTGCCAGCAGCCCTCGACTAGCAGGAGATACGCAGTATTTT. As protein: CASSPRLAGDTQYF. V is TRBV9 and J is TRBJ2-3, with 7 bases aligning to TRBD2. Germline values: CDR1 SGDLS, CDR2 YYNGEE. CDR3 length: 14 residues. Germline trimming cut 4 bases from V and 5 bases from J; bases unmatched to any gene: 7.

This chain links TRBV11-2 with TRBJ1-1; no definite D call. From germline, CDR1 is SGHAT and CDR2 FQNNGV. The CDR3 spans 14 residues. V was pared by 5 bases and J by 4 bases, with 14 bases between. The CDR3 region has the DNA TGTGCCAGCAGCCCCTGGGAGGGAGGCACTGAAGCTTTCTTT. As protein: CASSPWEGGTEAFF.

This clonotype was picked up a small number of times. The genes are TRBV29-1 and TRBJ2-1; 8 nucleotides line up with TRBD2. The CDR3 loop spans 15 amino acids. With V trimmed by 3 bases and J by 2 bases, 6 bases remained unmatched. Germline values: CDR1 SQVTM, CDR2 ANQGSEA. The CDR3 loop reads CSVDVTSGPYNEQFF. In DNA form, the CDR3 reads TGCAGCGTTGACGTAACTAGCGGACCCTACAATGAGCAGTTCTTC.

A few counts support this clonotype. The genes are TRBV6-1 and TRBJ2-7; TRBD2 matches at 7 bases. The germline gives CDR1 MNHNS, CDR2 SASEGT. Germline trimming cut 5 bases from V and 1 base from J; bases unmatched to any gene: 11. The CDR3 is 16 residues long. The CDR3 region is CASSRKGRGKSYEQYF. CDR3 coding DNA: TGTGCCAGCAGTCGGAAGGGGCGGGGGAAATCCTACGAGCAGTACTTC.

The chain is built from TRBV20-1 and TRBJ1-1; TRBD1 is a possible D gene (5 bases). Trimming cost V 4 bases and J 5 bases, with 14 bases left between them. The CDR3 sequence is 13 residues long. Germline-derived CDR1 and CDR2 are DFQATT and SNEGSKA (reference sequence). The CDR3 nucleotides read TGCAGTGCTAACCGGGACCCGAAAACTGAAGCTTTCTTT. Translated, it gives CSANRDPKTEAFF.

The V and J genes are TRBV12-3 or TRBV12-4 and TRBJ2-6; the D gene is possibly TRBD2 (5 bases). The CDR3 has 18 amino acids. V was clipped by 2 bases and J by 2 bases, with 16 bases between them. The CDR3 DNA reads TGTGCCAGCAGTTTAAATGGGTGGGAGCCGACTGGGGCCAACGTCCTGACTTTC. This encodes CASSLNGWEPTGANVLTF.

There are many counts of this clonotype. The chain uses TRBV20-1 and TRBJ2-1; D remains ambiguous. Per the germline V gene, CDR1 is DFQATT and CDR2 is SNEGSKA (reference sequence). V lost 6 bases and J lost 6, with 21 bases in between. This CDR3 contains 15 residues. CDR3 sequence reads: CSANHVRSMGNEQFF. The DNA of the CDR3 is TGCAGTGCGAATCACGTGCGCTCGATGGGCAATGAGCAGTTCTTC.

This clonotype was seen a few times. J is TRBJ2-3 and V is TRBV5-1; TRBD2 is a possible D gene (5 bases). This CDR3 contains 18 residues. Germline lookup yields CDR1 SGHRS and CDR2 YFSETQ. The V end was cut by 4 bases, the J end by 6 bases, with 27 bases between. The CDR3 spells CASSPEEAGNILRDTQYF. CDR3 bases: TGCGCCAGCAGCCCCGAGGAGGCGGGCAATATCCTTCGCGATACGCAGTATTTT.

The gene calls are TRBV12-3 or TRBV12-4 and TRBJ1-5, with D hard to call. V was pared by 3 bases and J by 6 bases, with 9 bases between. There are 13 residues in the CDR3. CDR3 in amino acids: CASSFFSGQPQHF. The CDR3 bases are TGTGCCAGCAGTTTCTTTAGCGGTCAGCCCCAGCATTTT.